This T cell receptor beta chain appears in the sequencing data of a study of identical twins. Findings and limits, study-wide: The models gave estimates that fell short of the out-of-frame TCR alpha sharing seen in monozygotic twins. The study found excess low generation probability among twin-shared out-of-frame alpha sequences.

Template switching added a universal primer site, and cDNA bore unique molecular identifiers. TCRdb fed the 5' RACE reads into MiXCR, producing one record per CDR3 protein. The sample shows a few hundred thousand distinct CDR3 sequences, 9.6% of them seen only once. This clonotype was counted between two and nine times. Its specificity is not known. The data also belong to a second study, concerning yellow fever vaccine responses in identical twins.

Material: PBMCs. The clonotype comes from a woman younger than 35 in good health.

CDR3 residues: CASSKDRFYEQYF. CDR3 DNA: TGTGCCAGCAGTAAGGACAGATTCTACGAGCAGTACTTC. The V and J genes are TRBV12-3 or TRBV12-4 and TRBJ2-7, with D perhaps matching TRBD1 (6 bases). The CDR3 length is 13 residues. Trimming cost V 5 bases and J 3 bases, with 11 bases left between them.